This is a list of T cell receptor beta chains from one sample in a study of CD8 T cells in Susac syndrome. TCRdb independently ran MiXCR on the immunoSEQ multiplex PCR reads; one entry per CDR3 protein. Among roughly 130,000 distinct CDR3 sequences listed, 90% to 95% were seen once. The sequencing input was CD4+ T cells from PBMCs. The receptors originated from a human donor in good health. Each CDR3 is given with its conserved first and last residue. A D gene is named only where the DNA matches it firmly. The size field is filled for only some rows; it gives once, few, many or a size class.

V	D	size	J	DNA	CDR3
TRBV18	TRBD2	-	TRBJ2-7	TGTGCCAGCTCACCCGGACTAGCGGGGATCGGCTACGAGCAGTACTTC	CASSPGLAGIGYEQYF
TRBV6-5	TRBD1	-	TRBJ1-4	TGTGCCAGCAGTCCGGACAGGGGTGGGGAAAAACTGTTTTTT	CASSPDRGGEKLFF
TRBV20-1	-	-	TRBJ1-1	TGCAGTGCTGGGGACACTGAAGCTTTCTTT	CSAGDTEAFF
TRBV6-7	-	-	TRBJ1-2	TGTGCCAGCAGTTACTCGATGGCGGTTTCTAACTATGGCTACACCTTC	CASSYSMAVSNYGYTF
TRBV12-3/TRBV12-4	TRBD1	-	TRBJ1-5	TGTGCCAGCAGTAACGTTTGGGGACAGGGCCGAAGCAATCAGCCCCAGCATTTT	CASSNVWGQGRSNQPQHF
TRBV5-1	TRBD1	-	TRBJ2-2	TGCGCCAGCAGCTCCTCCGGGACAGGGTTTGTAGGGGAGCTGTTTTTT	CASSSSGTGFVGELFF
TRBV4-2	-	-	TRBJ2-7	TGTGCCAGCAGCCCCGCCGGGCCCCCGGACTACGAGCAGTACTTC	CASSPAGPPDYEQYF
TRBV20-1	TRBD2	-	TRBJ2-7	TGCAGTGCTAGAGATAATGTGGGGGGGAGGCCCTACGAGCAGTACTTC	CSARDNVGGRPYEQYF
TRBV2	TRBD2	-	TRBJ2-5	TGTGCCAGCAGTGACTCCGTGGGCGGGAGCGGGACCCAGTACTTC	CASSDSVGGSGTQYF
TRBV28	TRBD1	-	TRBJ1-1	TGTGCCAGCAGTCCCCGAGGCAGGGGGGCCACTGAAGCTTTCTTT	CASSPRGRGATEAFF
TRBV5-1	TRBD1	once	TRBJ2-7	TGCGCCAGCAGCTTGGATGGGACAGCGATCTACGAGCAGTACTTC	CASSLDGTAIYEQYF
TRBV12-3/TRBV12-4	TRBD2	once	TRBJ2-4	TGTGCCAGCAGCTTCTGGACTAGCGGGAGAAACATTCAGTACTTC	CASSFWTSGRNIQYF
TRBV6-6	TRBD2	-	TRBJ2-2	TGTGCCAGCCGGACTAGCGGGAGAACCGGGGAGCTGTTTTTT	CASRTSGRTGELFF
TRBV5-4	TRBD1	-	TRBJ1-2	TGTGCCAGCAGCTTGGGGACAGGGGCGAGCGTGGGCTATGGCTACACCTTC	CASSLGTGASVGYGYTF
TRBV5-4	TRBD2	-	TRBJ2-1	TGTGCCAGCAGCTTGGGGGCCGGGACTAGCGACAATGAGCAGTTCTTC	CASSLGAGTSDNEQFF
TRBV20-1	TRBD1	-	TRBJ2-7	TGCAGTGCTAGGATCTGGGACAGTTACGAGCAGTACTTC	CSARIWDSYEQYF
TRBV6-1	-	-	TRBJ2-1	TGTGCCAGCATCCGAGACCAAAGCTCCTACAATGAGCAGTTCTTC	CASIRDQSSYNEQFF
TRBV5-1	-	-	TRBJ1-1	TGCGCCAGCAGCTTGGGGCCCGGGGGCAGCACTGAAGCTTTCTTT	CASSLGPGGSTEAFF
TRBV28	TRBD1	-	TRBJ2-7	TGTGCCAGCAGTACGACAGGGAAGCAGTACTTC	CASSTTGKQYF
TRBV29-1	-	-	TRBJ2-1	TGCAGCGTTTCCCTCGGGACAAACAATGAGCAGTTCTTC	CSVSLGTNNEQFF
TRBV5-1	TRBD2	-	TRBJ2-5	TGCGCCAGCTTTCCGGGACTAGCGGGGCAGGGAGAGTACTTC	CASFPGLAGQGEYF
TRBV29-1	TRBD1	-	TRBJ2-3	TGCAGCGTCGAAACAGGGGGGCTGCGAGCAGATACGCAGTATTTT	CSVETGGLRADTQYF
TRBV24-1	-	-	TRBJ2-2	TGTGCCACCAGTGACCCAGGGCAGACGAACACCGGGGAGCTGTTTTTT	CATSDPGQTNTGELFF
TRBV5-1	-	-	TRBJ2-5	TGCGCCAGCAGCTTAGGGGTCGGGGAGGAAGAGACCCAGTACTTC	CASSLGVGEEETQYF
TRBV30	-	-	TRBJ2-5	TGTGCCTGGAGTGAAGAGACCCAGTACTTC	CAWSEETQYF
TRBV20-1	TRBD1	-	TRBJ1-2	TGCAGTGCTAGACGGGACAGGCCTAACTATGGCTACACCTTC	CSARRDRPNYGYTF
TRBV5-1	TRBD2	-	TRBJ2-5	TGCGCCAGCAGCTTGGGTCCTAGCGGGAGAATGGAGACCCAGTACTTC	CASSLGPSGRMETQYF
TRBV28	TRBD1	once	TRBJ2-6	TGTGCCAGCAGTTCCGGGACAGGGGGGTCTGGGGCCAACGTCCTGACTTTC	CASSSGTGGSGANVLTF